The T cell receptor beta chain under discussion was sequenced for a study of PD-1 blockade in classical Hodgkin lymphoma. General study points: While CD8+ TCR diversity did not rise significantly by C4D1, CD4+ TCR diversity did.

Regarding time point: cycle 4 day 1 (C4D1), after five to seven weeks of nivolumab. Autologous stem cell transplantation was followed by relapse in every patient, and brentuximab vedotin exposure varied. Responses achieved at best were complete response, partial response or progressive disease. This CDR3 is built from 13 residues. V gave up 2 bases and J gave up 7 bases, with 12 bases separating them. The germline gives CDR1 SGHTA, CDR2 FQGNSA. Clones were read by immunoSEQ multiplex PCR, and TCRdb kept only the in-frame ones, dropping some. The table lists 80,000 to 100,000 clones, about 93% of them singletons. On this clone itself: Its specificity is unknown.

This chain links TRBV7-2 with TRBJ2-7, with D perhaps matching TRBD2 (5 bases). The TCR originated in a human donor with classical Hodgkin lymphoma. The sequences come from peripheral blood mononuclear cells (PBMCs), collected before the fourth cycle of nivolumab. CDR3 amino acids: CASSLPGLGEQYF. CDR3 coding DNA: TGTGCCAGCAGCTTACCCGGACTGGGGGAGCAGTACTTC.